These 22 T cell receptor beta chains originate from one sample sequenced in a study of blood T cell repertoires in COVID-19. Clones were sequenced by immunoSEQ multiplex PCR, and TCRdb holds only the in-frame ones, with some missing. The repertoire holds 300,000 or so clones, around 86% seen once, with approximately 4.4% in the top ten. What was sequenced was PBMCs or T cells enriched from blood (not recorded which). These receptors originate from a woman between 40 and 50 years old with acute COVID-19.

CDR3 DNA sequence: TGCGCCAGCAGCCAAACCCAGGGGGTCCCTGAAGCTTTCTTT. Its protein is CASSQTQGVPEAFF. The V call is TRBV4-1, the J call TRBJ1-1; 7 bases are shared with TRBD1. Losses at the gene ends were 2 bases for V and 6 bases for J; bases not matched to a gene: 6. In germline, CDR1 is MGHRA, CDR2 YSYEKL. This CDR3 is built from 14 residues.

This clone was seen at least ten times. Additional DNA sequences in this sample encode the identical CDR3. This rearrangement joins TRBV6-5 to TRBJ2-7; 8 nucleotides agree with TRBD1. The length of the CDR3 is 15 residues. The ends lost 0 bases at V and 0 bases at J; junction bases unmatched: 1. Germline CDR1 is MNHEY and CDR2 is SVGAGI. CDR3 in DNA: TGTGCCAGCAGTTACTCAGGACAGGGCTCCTACGAGCAGTACTTC. Its protein is CASSYSGQGSYEQYF.

The chain joins TRBV6-5 to TRBJ1-5, with 8 bases matching TRBD1. Germline CDR1 and CDR2: MNHEY and SVGAGI. The CDR3 is 15 residues long. V lost 6 bases, J lost 6 bases, and 10 bases stayed unmatched. CDR3 residues: CASRTGAGLSQPQHF. CDR3 bases: TGTGCCAGCAGGACAGGGGCGGGTTTGTCTCAGCCCCAGCATTTT.

The rearrangement links TRBV2 to TRBJ1-1; 8 bases line up with TRBD1. The germline CDR1 and CDR2 sequences are SNHLY and FYNNEI. The V and J ends lost 5 bases and 7 bases, in that order; junction bases with no gene match: 6. This CDR3 is built from 13 residues. CDR3 amino acids: CASSQDRGGEAFF. The CDR3 bases are TGTGCCAGCAGTCAAGACAGGGGCGGTGAAGCTTTCTTT.

V is TRBV15 and J is TRBJ1-5; D gene ambiguous. There are 12 residues in the CDR3. Germline V CDR1 and CDR2: LNHNV, YYDKDF (reference sequence). V was pared by 7 bases and J by 6 bases, with 10 bases between. CDR3 sequence reads: CATNRGGQPQHF. The DNA for the CDR3 is TGTGCCACCAACCGGGGTGGTCAGCCCCAGCATTTT.

This chain links TRBV5-4 with TRBJ1-3; D remains unclear. The CDR3 runs 11 residues. Looked up from germline, CDR1 is SGHNT and CDR2 is YYREEE (reference sequence). V shed 5 bases and J shed 4 bases, with 4 bases lying between them. The CDR3: CASSSGNTIYF. CDR3 coding DNA: TGTGCCAGCAGTAGCGGAAACACCATATATTTT.

V gene TRBV7-2 combines with J gene TRBJ1-2, with 11 bases matching TRBD1. The CDR3 covers 14 residues. The V segment lost 7 bases and the J segment 7 bases; nucleotides outside the gene matches: 8. Germline CDR1 reads SGHTA; CDR2 reads FQGNSA. CDR3 bases: TGTGCCAGCAATCCGGGACAGGGGGTCGGTGGCTACACCTTC. Its translation: CASNPGQGVGGYTF.

V is TRBV28 and J is TRBJ2-3, with 10 nucleotides matching TRBD2. CDR3 size: 15 residues. CDR1 is MDHEN and CDR2 is SYDVKM in the germline V gene. The V segment lost 6 bases and the J segment 3 bases; nucleotides outside the gene matches: 6. The CDR3 nucleotides are TGTGCCAGCAGCCAGCTAGCGGGAGTTACAGATACGCAGTATTTT. Protein product: CASSQLAGVTDTQYF.

The chain uses TRBV27 and TRBJ2-2; weak D call: TRBD1 (6 bases). Trimming shortened V by 6 bases and J by 0 bases, and 20 bases separated the two germline ends. Germline V gene lookup returns CDR1 MNHEY and CDR2 SMNVEV (reference sequence). There are 18 residues in the CDR3. As DNA, the CDR3 is TGTGCCAGCAGCCAAGGACAGCGTCTTTCTACGAACACCGGGGAGCTGTTTTTT. The encoded protein is CASSQGQRLSTNTGELFF.

The chain links TRBV25-1 to TRBJ2-2, with D possibly matching TRBD1 (5 bases). Germline V gives CDR1 MGHDK, CDR2 SYGVNS. This CDR3 is 12 amino acids long. Trimming pared 3 bases from V and 16 bases from J, leaving 15 bases between. CDR3: CASSENGGAAFF. The CDR3 region has the DNA TGTGCCAGCAGTGAGAACGGTGGGGCTGCGTTTTTT.

The chain carries TRBV11-2 and TRBJ1-4; D not resolved. Germline CDR1 reads SGHAT; CDR2 reads FQNNGV. The CDR3 totals 16 residues. Trimming removed 0 bases from V and 4 bases from J, with 12 bases in between. In DNA form, the CDR3 reads TGTGCCAGCAGCTTAGATCTAACGACTATTAATGAAAAACTGTTTTTT. As protein: CASSLDLTTINEKLFF.

V usage is TRBV14 and J usage is TRBJ2-3, with D possibly TRBD1 on 6 matching bases. The V gene's germline CDR1 is SGHDN and CDR2 FVKESK. V lost 5 bases to trimming and J lost 1 base, with 16 bases between them. The CDR3 has 16 amino acids. CDR3 amino acids: CASSFYRTARTDTQYF. The CDR3 DNA reads TGTGCCAGCAGCTTTTACAGGACAGCCCGCACAGATACGCAGTATTTT.

Only one count was recorded for this clone. The V call is TRBV18, the J call TRBJ2-3; unclear D gene. V was trimmed by 6 bases and J by 4 bases, leaving 8 bases between them. The germline V gene encodes CDR1 KGHSH and CDR2 LQKENI. CDR3 length equals 12 residues. The CDR3 is CASSQSPDTQYF. The CDR3 DNA is TGTGCCAGCTCCCAATCCCCAGATACGCAGTATTTT.

The chain couples TRBV27 to TRBJ1-1; 11 bases map to TRBD1. The CDR3 covers 17 residues. Germline V gene lookup returns CDR1 MNHEY and CDR2 SMNVEV (reference sequence). J gave up 0 bases and V 5 bases, and 8 bases lay outside the gene matches. CDR3 sequence reads: CASSPRWTGGMNTEAFF. DNA for the CDR3: TGTGCCAGCAGTCCCCGGTGGACAGGGGGCATGAACACTGAAGCTTTCTTT.

The chain joins TRBV6-2 or TRBV6-3 to TRBJ2-7; 11 nucleotides match TRBD2. V lost 5 bases to trimming and J lost 1 base; unmatched junction nucleotides: 4. Per germline, CDR1 MNHEY and CDR2 SVGEGT. The CDR3 extends over 15 amino acids. CDR3 sequence (DNA): TGTGCCAGCAGTCTAACTAGCGGGGGATCCTACGAGCAGTACTTC. Translated, it gives CASSLTSGGSYEQYF.

This clone was detected only once. This rearrangement joins TRBV6-2 or TRBV6-3 to TRBJ1-3; 9 bases align to TRBD1. There are 17 residues in the CDR3. Germline values: CDR1 MNHEY, CDR2 SVGEGT. V was pared by 4 bases and J by 2 bases, with 9 bases of the junction left unmatched. CDR3 DNA: TGTGCCAGCAGTTCCCCCGGGACAGGGTCGACTGGAAACACCATATATTTT. Its protein is CASSSPGTGSTGNTIYF.

The chain links TRBV2 to TRBJ2-1; 7 bases match TRBD2. The CDR3 runs 14 residues. Germline lookup yields CDR1 SNHLY and CDR2 FYNNEI. The CDR3 nucleotides are TGTGCTTCTCGGGGGGAGAGCTCCTACAATGAGCAGTTCTTC. This codes for CASRGESSYNEQFF.

CDR3 sequence: CASSYVGQQDSPLHF. The CDR3 DNA sequence: TGTGCCAGCAGTTACGTGGGACAGCAAGATTCACCCCTCCACTTT. The gene calls are TRBV6-5 and TRBJ1-6, with TRBD1 matching over 7 bases. The germline CDR1 and CDR2 sequences are MNHEY and SVGAGI. Unmatched junction bases numbered 6, after V lost 2 bases and J lost 8 bases. The CDR3 is 15 residues long.

The gene calls are TRBV19 and TRBJ2-1; 8 nucleotides match TRBD1. V dropped 7 bases and J dropped 9; count of bases not matched to a gene: 5. Germline V gives CDR1 LNHDA, CDR2 SQIVND (reference sequence). This CDR3 comprises 12 residues. CDR3 region: CASNRDRGEQFF. The CDR3 DNA follows: TGTGCCAGTAACCGAGACAGGGGTGAGCAGTTCTTC. Supplemented by reference TRBV19 and TRBJ2-1, the full variable domain reads DGGITQSPKYLFRKEGQNVTLSCEQNLNHDAMYWYRQDPGQGLRLIYYSQIVNDFQKGDIAEGYSVSREKKESFPLTVTSAQKNPTAFYLCASNRDRGEQFFGPGTRLTVL.

This clone was detected only a few times. The chain's CDR3 is CASSERQKFYNEQFF. The CDR3 nucleotides are TGTGCCAGCAGTGAACGACAGAAATTCTACAATGAGCAGTTCTTC. The chain links TRBV6-1 to TRBJ2-1, with D perhaps matching TRBD1 (5 bases). Germline V gene sequence: CDR1 MNHNS, CDR2 SASEGT. This CDR3 spans 15 amino acids. V lost 2 bases and J lost 3, with 11 bases in between.

As DNA, the CDR3 is TGTGCCAGCAGCTTGGGACACCCACAGAGACCCACCGGGGAGCTGTTTTTT. This translates into CASSLGHPQRPTGELFF. This chain uses TRBV5-4 with TRBJ2-2; D remains ambiguous. The V end was cut by 0 bases, the J end by 4 bases, with 16 bases between. CDR3 size: 17 residues. Germline-derived CDR1 and CDR2 are SGHNT and YYREEE (reference sequence).

This sequence joins TRBV27 and TRBJ1-2; possible D gene TRBD1, 5 bases. The length of the CDR3 is 13 residues. Per the germline V gene, CDR1 is MNHEY and CDR2 is SMNVEV (reference sequence). Deletions cut 7 bases from V and 5 bases from J, with 14 bases between. The CDR3 reads CASITAGRYGYTF. DNA for the CDR3: TGTGCCAGCATTACGGCAGGGAGGTATGGCTACACCTTC.